This TCR beta chain derives from a study of blood T cells in healthy people across ages (dated by TCRdb to between 2014 and 2017). Looking at the study overall: In model experiments, template switching captured about one uniquely barcoded TCR beta cDNA molecule for every two T cells. To track age-related changes in TCR beta repertoire diversity, the study relied on deep sequencing normalized with unique cDNA molecular identifiers. The donors were split into four age groups: young (average around 16 years), middle-aged (roughly 42), aged (62) and long-lived (82). To avoid experimental bias, donors of different ages were distributed randomly across sequencing lanes. Two additional independent replicas of 1 million unique cDNA reads from the same blood draw were analyzed for two donors (one aged 18 to 29 and one aged 80 or older). Study-wide findings and limitations: Compared with the aged group, the long-lived group had more naive CD4+ T cells, fewer expanded clones and increased TCR diversity, suggesting age selection. Total diversity estimates from one million sequenced T cells were considered lower bounds and underestimates. There was a strong correlation between observed TCR beta diversity and the percentage of naive T cells measured by flow cytometry. Observed TCR beta diversity per million T cells fell roughly linearly with age, and a significant reduction was already apparent by age roughly 40. Because donor CMV infection status was unknown, age-related changes in expanded clonotypes were potentially confounded. Bulk unsorted PBMC profiling prevented conclusive comparison of naive and antigen-experienced compartments.

Library generation was performed with 5' RACE. A second PCR of about 6 to 11 cycles was run with a J-beta primer mix and a sample-barcoded 5' primer. A template-switch 5' adaptor carrying 12 random nucleotides introduced a unique molecular identifier onto each TCR beta cDNA molecule. At least 3 million CDR3-containing paired-end reads were obtained from each sample. All of the RNA was converted into first-strand cDNA using the Mint cDNA synthesis kit, with a TRBC-specific oligonucleotide serving as the primer. Following uracil-DNA glycosylase treatment, a first 18-cycle PCR with universal primers M1SS and BC2_uni_R was performed on all cDNA. Concerning the study's data processing: For normalization, 1 million high-quality reads were randomly selected from each sample, with every read carrying a distinct molecular identifier. Reads with shared molecular identifiers were discarded instead of being binned into consensus sequences. MiTCR, set to a Q25 quality threshold and the strictest error-elimination algorithm, was used for CDR3 identification, clonotype clustering and error correction. A nonparametric unseen species model using Euler transformation provided a lower-bound estimate of total TCR beta diversity. TCRdb's own reprocessing of the public reads used fastp at Q25 and MiXCR and kept productive beta chains. Rows matching on CDR3 protein sequence are summarized as one entry with the most common DNA and genes. TCRdb assigned the V and J calls; the authors' analysis was not used. The sample table shows some 1,800,000 distinct CDR3 sequences, and about 39% are seen once. Of the sample, roughly 24% falls within the top ten clones.

Systemically healthy Caucasian individuals from Russia, 39 in total and aged about 6 to 100 years, were included as donors. Each donor gave around 9.9 milliliters of peripheral blood, collected into EDTA-treated Vacutainer tubes. Ficoll-Paque density-gradient centrifugation was used to isolate PBMCs, with at least 6.5 million per sample. Total RNA was extracted from PBMCs with Trizol reagent, with at least 5 micrograms obtained per sample. For every donor, flow cytometry on a PBMC aliquot measured the percentage of naive CD45RAhigh/CD27high T cells. About this clonotype: What this receptor recognizes is not known. No quality values exist for individual bases; no much larger clone is one base distant.

The CDR3, cysteine through phenylalanine, is 13 amino acids long. Only the CDR3 region is kept as DNA, spanning 39 bases read in frame from base 1. V is reduced by 3 bases and J by 5 bases, leaving a spacing of 10 bases between them. This receptor chain uses TRBV12-3 or TRBV12-4 and TRBJ2-5; the D gene lacks a confident call. This TCR derives from a human donor in good health. The sequenced sample consisted of blood. The nucleotide sequence is given as TGTGCCAGCAGTTTGATAGGGTTTGAGACCCAGTACTTC. Its product reads: CASSLIGFETQYF.